The clone carrying this TCR beta chain was found a few times. Its antigen is still unknown. The PCR had 60 Vbeta and 13 Jbeta primers. The assay was immunoSEQ multiplex PCR, and TCRdb's table has in-frame clones only and misses some. The sample holds about 110,000 clones, over 55% seen once. Trimming pared 3 bases from V and 7 bases from J, leaving 13 bases between. The V gene's germline CDR1 is SGHTA and CDR2 FQGNSA. The CDR3 is 14 amino acids. The data derive from a study of cytomegalovirus exposure and HLA in healthy donors. Study findings and constraints: Being productive about 87% or about 30% of the time was typical of most TCR beta V segments in an earlier analysis. When analyzed later, a missense DCLRE1C variant was found to be linked to TCR beta V- and J-gene trimming.

At sampling all donors were nominally healthy, likely with unrecorded immune exposures. The V call is TRBV7-2, the J call TRBJ2-1; TRBD2 might be the D (6 bases). Material for sequencing was PBMCs. The sequence derives from a female donor in good health and CMV-seronegative. The CDR3 coding sequence is TGTGCCAGCAGCTTCTCCCGGAGCGGGAATGAGCAGTTCTTC. Translated, it gives CASSFSRSGNEQFF.